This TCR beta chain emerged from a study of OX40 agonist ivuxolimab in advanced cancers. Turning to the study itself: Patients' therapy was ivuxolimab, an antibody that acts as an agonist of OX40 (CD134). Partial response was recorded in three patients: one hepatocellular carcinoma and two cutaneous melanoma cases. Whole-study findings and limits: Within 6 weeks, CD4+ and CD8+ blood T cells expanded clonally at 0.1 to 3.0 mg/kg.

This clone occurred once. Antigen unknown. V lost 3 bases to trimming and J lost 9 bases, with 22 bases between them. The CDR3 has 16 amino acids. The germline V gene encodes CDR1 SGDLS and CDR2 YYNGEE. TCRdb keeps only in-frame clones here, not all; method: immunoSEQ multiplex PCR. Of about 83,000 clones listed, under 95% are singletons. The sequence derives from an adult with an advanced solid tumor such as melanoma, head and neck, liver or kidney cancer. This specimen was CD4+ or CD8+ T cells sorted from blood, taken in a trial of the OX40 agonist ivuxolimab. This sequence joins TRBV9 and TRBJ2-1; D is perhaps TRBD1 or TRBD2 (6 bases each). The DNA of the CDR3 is TGTGCCAGCAGCGGAGGGGGGTCGCGGTTTTATAGTGAGCAGTTCTTC. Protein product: CASSGGGSRFYSEQFF.